The 3 T cell receptor beta chains in this list originate from one sample, sequenced in a study of cytomegalovirus exposure and HLA in healthy donors. Primers: 60 Vbeta forward and 13 Jbeta reverse. Clones were read by immunoSEQ multiplex PCR, and TCRdb kept only the in-frame ones, dropping some. Altogether about 160,000 clones are present, over 75% being singletons, with the ten largest covering around 0.98%. Input material: PBMCs. The origin of the receptors is a woman in her forties or fifties in good health and CMV-seropositive.

Written as DNA, the CDR3 is TGCGCCAGCAGCTTGGTTGCGGGGGGCTCACAGACCCAGTACTTC. Protein: CASSLVAGGSQTQYF. J is TRBJ2-5 and V is TRBV5-1, with TRBD2 matching over 8 bases. This CDR3 is built from 15 residues. Germline-derived CDR1 and CDR2 are SGHRS and YFSETQ. The V segment lost 0 bases and the J segment 6 bases; nucleotides outside the gene matches: 7.

The chain employs TRBV7-2 and TRBJ1-4; D is unresolved. CDR1 and CDR2 from the germline V gene are SGHTA and FQGNSA. The CDR3 is made up of 15 amino acids. V was clipped by 3 bases and J by 5 bases, with 13 bases between them. The CDR3 coding sequence is TGTGCCAGCAGCTTTAGGTCGCGCGGAAATGAAAAACTGTTTTTT. This sequence encodes CASSFRSRGNEKLFF.

This clone was observed a handful of times. V and J are TRBV2 and TRBJ1-1; TRBD1 matches 8 bases. Losses at the gene ends were 6 bases for V and 0 bases for J; bases not matched to a gene: 0. The germline gives CDR1 SNHLY, CDR2 FYNNEI. The CDR3 is made up of 13 amino acids. The DNA for the CDR3 is TGTGCCAGCAGGGACAGGGTGAACACTGAAGCTTTCTTT. Translating gives CASRDRVNTEAFF.